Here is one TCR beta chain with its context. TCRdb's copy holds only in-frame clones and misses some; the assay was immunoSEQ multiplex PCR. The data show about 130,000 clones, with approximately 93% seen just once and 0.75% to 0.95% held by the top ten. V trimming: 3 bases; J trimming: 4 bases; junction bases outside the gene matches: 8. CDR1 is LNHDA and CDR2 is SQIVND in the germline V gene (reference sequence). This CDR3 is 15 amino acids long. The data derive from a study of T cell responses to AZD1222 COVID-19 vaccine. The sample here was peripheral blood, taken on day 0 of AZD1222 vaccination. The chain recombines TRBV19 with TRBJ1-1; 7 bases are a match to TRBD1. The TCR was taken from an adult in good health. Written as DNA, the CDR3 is TGTGCCAGTAGTATGACCATCAGGGGGACCACTGAAGCTTTCTTT. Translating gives CASSMTIRGTTEAFF.